The 5 T cell receptor beta chains reported below all come from one sample, sequenced in a study of blood T cell repertoires in COVID-19. TCRdb's copy holds only in-frame clones and misses some; the assay was immunoSEQ multiplex PCR. The sample consists of hundreds of thousands of clones, 83% of them appearing once. Sequencing used peripheral blood. The receptors here all came from a woman between 45 and 60 years old who had recovered from COVID-19.

This rearrangement joins TRBV6-2 or TRBV6-3 to TRBJ2-4; 7 nucleotides agree with TRBD1. The CDR3 is made up of 12 amino acids. J gave up 7 bases and V 6 bases, and 3 bases lay outside the gene matches. Germline V CDR1 and CDR2: MNHEY, SVGEGT. The CDR3 sequence is CASSQDRNIQYF. The DNA for the CDR3 is TGTGCCAGCAGCCAGGACAGGAACATTCAGTACTTC.

The genes are TRBV28 and TRBJ2-5; 8 bases match TRBD2. CDR1 and CDR2 (germline): MDHEN, SYDVKM. The CDR3 extends over 14 amino acids. The junction had 5 bases not matched to a gene; V was cut back by 5 bases and J by 3 bases. The CDR3 region has the DNA TGTGCCAGCAGTCTCATAGCGGGAAAAGAGACCCAGTACTTC. It translates to CASSLIAGKETQYF. The whole variable domain, remainder taken from reference TRBV28 and TRBJ2-5, is DVKVTQSSRYLVKRTGEKVFLECVQDMDHENMFWYRQDPGLGLRLIYFSYDVKMKEKGDIPEGYSVSREKKERFSLILESASTNQTSMYLCASSLIAGKETQYFGPGTRLLVL.

V gene TRBV19 combines with J gene TRBJ1-6; unclear D gene. Germline V gene sequence: CDR1 LNHDA, CDR2 SQIVND (reference sequence). The CDR3 is 13 amino acids. V was pared by 7 bases and J by 7 bases, with 11 bases between. CDR3 nucleotides: TGTGCCAGTATGAGTGTTTGGAATTCACCCCTCCACTTT. Its translation is CASMSVWNSPLHF.

For the CDR3, the DNA is TGTGCCAGCAGTTACTCGGAGGGTGGATATGGCTACACCTTC. This gives the protein CASSYSEGGYGYTF. The J gene is TRBJ1-2, the V gene TRBV6-5; D not certain. This CDR3 is built from 14 residues. CDR1 and CDR2 (germline): MNHEY, SVGAGI. V lost 0 bases, J lost 5 bases, and 10 bases lay in between.

This chain links TRBV19 with TRBJ1-5; no definite D call. The CDR3 has 12 residues. Germline CDR1 is LNHDA and CDR2 is SQIVND (reference sequence). Trimming pared 7 bases from V and 4 bases from J, leaving 8 bases between. CDR3 sequence reads: CASTQSNQPQHF. CDR3 in DNA: TGTGCCAGTACCCAGTCAAATCAGCCCCAGCATTTT.